This TCR beta chain was recovered during a study of preoperative IRX-2 immunotherapy in early breast cancer. Data came from immunoSEQ multiplex PCR; TCRdb stores just in-frame clones and leaves some out. The table records roughly 26,000 clones, roughly 90% of them present only once. Treatment given: preoperative locoregional IRX-2 cytokine immunotherapy. Samples came from a phase Ib trial of preoperative locoregional IRX-2 cytokine immunotherapy. The sample in question was tumor tissue, obtained after IRX-2 immunotherapy. This sequence was found in a human donor with breast cancer.

The CDR3, as DNA: TGTGCCACCAGCACAAGCCTAGGACAAACTGAAGCTTTCTTT. Translated: CATSTSLGQTEAFF. The chain carries TRBV15 and TRBJ1-1, with TRBD1 as a possible D gene (5 bases). V was cut by 4 bases and J by 5 bases, with 14 bases left in between. The germline V gene has CDR1 LNHNV and CDR2 YYDKDF (reference sequence). The CDR3 consists of 14 residues.